The 31 T cell receptor beta chains given below trace back to one sample, sequenced in a study of blood T cell repertoires in COVID-19. Sequencing used immunoSEQ multiplex PCR; TCRdb keeps in-frame clones, though not all of them. The table shows tens of thousands of clones, with approximately 90% occurring only once. Input material: peripheral blood. These receptors originate from a human donor in a cohort sampled during active COVID-19.

In DNA, the CDR3 is TGTGCCACCAGTGAGCGAACAGGGAACACTGAAGCTTTCTTT. It encodes CATSERTGNTEAFF. V gene TRBV24-1 combines with J gene TRBJ1-1; D might be TRBD1 (5 bases). V was pared by 4 bases and J by 1 base, with 9 bases between. In germline, CDR1 is KGHDR, CDR2 SFDVKD. The CDR3 has 14 residues.

V and J are TRBV7-2 and TRBJ2-3, with D perhaps matching TRBD2 (5 bases). This CDR3 region has 15 residues. CDR1 and CDR2 (germline): SGHTA, FQGNSA. Trimming took off 3 bases at V and 2 bases at J, with 12 bases between the two ends. CDR3 in DNA: TGTGCCAGCAGCTTGGCAGTGGGAGCCACAGATACGCAGTATTTT. This encodes CASSLAVGATDTQYF. Complete variable domain (other parts from reference TRBV7-2 and TRBJ2-3): GAGVSQSPSNKVTEKGKDVELRCDPISGHTALYWYRQSLGQGLEFLIYFQGNSAPDKSGLPSDRFSAERTGGSVSTLTIQRTQQEDSAVYLCASSLAVGATDTQYFGPGTRLTVL.

J is TRBJ2-1 and V is TRBV28; tentative D call: TRBD2 (6 bases). CDR1 is MDHEN and CDR2 is SYDVKM in the germline V gene. This CDR3 has 15 residues. Trimming shortened V by 6 bases and J by 4 bases, and 16 bases separated the two germline ends. The CDR3 loop is CASRHLATRYNEQFF. The CDR3 DNA is TGTGCCAGCAGGCATCTAGCGACAAGATACAATGAGCAGTTCTTC.

This sequence joins TRBV20-1 and TRBJ1-1; 9 nucleotides match TRBD1. Trimming removed 6 bases from V and 9 bases from J; junction bases left unmatched: 5. Looked up from germline, CDR1 is DFQATT and CDR2 is SNEGSKA (reference sequence). This CDR3 has 11 amino acids. The CDR3 sequence: CSARGQGQAFF. In DNA form, the CDR3 reads TGCAGTGCCCGAGGACAGGGGCAAGCTTTCTTT.

The gene calls are TRBV19 and TRBJ1-4, with TRBD1 identical over 7 bases. With V trimmed by 5 bases and J by 0 bases, 9 bases remained unmatched. Germline-derived CDR1 and CDR2 are LNHDA and SQIVND (reference sequence). The CDR3 runs 17 residues. CDR3 DNA: TGTGCCAGTAGTCTCACCGGGACAGCTGCAACTAATGAAAAACTGTTTTTT. Translated, it gives CASSLTGTAATNEKLFF.

This rearrangement joins TRBV7-2 to TRBJ2-7; 7 positions agree with TRBD2. Germline V gene data show CDR1 as SGHTA and CDR2 as FQGNSA. Losses at the gene ends were 3 bases for V and 6 bases for J; bases not matched to a gene: 11. The CDR3 extends over 15 amino acids. This CDR3 reads CASSFHFAGEGEQYF. The CDR3 DNA is TGTGCCAGCAGCTTCCACTTCGCGGGAGAGGGCGAGCAGTACTTC.

The rearrangement links TRBV25-1 to TRBJ1-2; tentatively, D is TRBD1 (5 bases). Trimming took 4 bases from V and 8 from J, leaving 20 bases between them. The CDR3 runs to 15 residues. Germline V gene sequence: CDR1 MGHDK, CDR2 SYGVNS. The CDR3 loop is CASSADSHGSGGYTF. In nucleotides, the CDR3 is TGTGCCAGCAGTGCCGACAGCCACGGAAGTGGGGGCTACACCTTC.

The chain employs TRBV9 and TRBJ2-3; 9 bases align to TRBD2. The CDR3 sequence is 15 residues long. Trimming removed 3 bases from V and 4 bases from J; junction bases left unmatched: 6. The germline V gene has CDR1 SGDLS and CDR2 YYNGEE. CDR3 DNA sequence: TGTGCCAGCAGCGCTACTAGCGGGTCTGCAGATACGCAGTATTTT. Translating gives CASSATSGSADTQYF.

The rearrangement uses TRBV20-1 and TRBJ2-2; D may be TRBD1 (6 bases). V lost 5 bases and J 9 bases, leaving 10 bases between the germline ends. This CDR3 spans 11 amino acids. The V gene's germline CDR1 is DFQATT and CDR2 SNEGSKA (reference sequence). CDR3 DNA sequence: TGCAGTGCTCCCGACAGGAGGGAGCTGTTTTTT. Its translation: CSAPDRRELFF.

This chain uses TRBV24-1 with TRBJ2-2, with D unresolved. The V and J ends lost 3 bases and 5 bases respectively, with 6 bases between them. The CDR3 has 13 amino acids. The V gene's germline CDR1 is KGHDR and CDR2 SFDVKD. CDR3 sequence reads: CATSDRYTGELFF. The CDR3 DNA sequence: TGTGCCACCAGTGATCGGTATACCGGGGAGCTGTTTTTT.

This chain connects TRBV4-2 to TRBJ2-1; the match to TRBD2 covers 8 bases. The junction had 7 bases not matched to a gene; V was cut back by 3 bases and J by 12 bases. Germline CDR1 reads LGHNA; CDR2 reads YNFKEQ. The CDR3 is 13 residues long. The CDR3 protein is CASSQEAGEPQFF. The CDR3 DNA is TGTGCCAGCAGCCAGGAAGCGGGAGAGCCGCAGTTCTTC.

The CDR3 loop is CASRGQEGTEAFF. The CDR3 coding sequence is TGCGCCAGCCGCGGACAGGAGGGCACTGAAGCTTTCTTT. The V and J genes are TRBV5-1 and TRBJ1-1; TRBD1 matches at 7 bases. The junction had 7 bases not matched to a gene; V was cut back by 7 bases and J by 4 bases. This CDR3 region has 13 residues. Germline CDR1 SGHRS, CDR2 YFSETQ.

This chain uses TRBV10-3 with TRBJ2-3, with 10 bases fitting TRBD2. The CDR3 is 14 residues long. Germline V CDR1 and CDR2: ENHRY, SYGVKD. With V trimmed by 6 bases and J by 6 bases, 6 bases remained unmatched. The CDR3 coding sequence is TGTGCCATCAGCCTAGCGGGAGTCTCTGATACGCAGTATTTT. Protein: CAISLAGVSDTQYF.

This clone appeared a single time. V usage is TRBV7-9 and J usage is TRBJ2-1; possibly TRBD2 for D (6 bases). CDR3 length equals 16 residues. CDR1 and CDR2 from the germline V gene are SEHNR and FQNEAQ (reference sequence). Deletions cut 0 bases from V and 4 bases from J, with 13 bases between. The CDR3, as DNA: TGTGCCAGCAGCTTAGCCGGGGGAATGGGGTACAATGAGCAGTTCTTC. Translating it yields CASSLAGGMGYNEQFF.

The chain couples TRBV19 to TRBJ2-3; TRBD1 matches 7 bases. Per the germline V gene, CDR1 is LNHDA and CDR2 is SQIVND (reference sequence). The junction had 13 bases not matched to a gene; V was cut back by 1 base and J by 3 bases. This CDR3 has 18 residues. This CDR3 reads CASSIGQGKALGTDTQYF. CDR3 in DNA: TGTGCCAGTAGTATAGGACAGGGCAAGGCCTTAGGGACAGATACGCAGTATTTT. Looking up the rest from reference TRBV19 and TRBJ2-3 gives the full variable domain: DGGITQSPKYLFRKEGQNVTLSCEQNLNHDAMYWYRQDPGQGLRLIYYSQIVNDFQKGDIAEGYSVSREKKESFPLTVTSAQKNPTAFYLCASSIGQGKALGTDTQYFGPGTRLTVL.

The chain is built from TRBV15 and TRBJ2-5; D is uncertain. The CDR3 sequence is 12 residues long. Germline V gene data show CDR1 as LNHNV and CDR2 as YYDKDF (reference sequence). The V end was cut by 4 bases, the J end by 5 bases, with 8 bases between. In DNA, the CDR3 is TGTGCCACCAGCATACCCGGGGAGACCCAGTACTTC. Translating gives CATSIPGETQYF.

This clone was picked up one time. The chain employs TRBV3-1 (or the pseudogene TRBV3-2) and TRBJ1-1, with D uncertain. The CDR3 spans 14 residues. Trimming removed 1 base from V and 5 bases from J, with 11 bases in between. Germline CDR1 is LGHDT and CDR2 is YNNKEL (reference sequence). The CDR3 region has the DNA TGTGCCAGCAGCCAAGGAGGAAGGAGGACTGAAGCTTTCTTT. Translation: CASSQGGRRTEAFF.

The chain uses TRBV11-2 and TRBJ2-7; D is possibly TRBD1 (6 bases). V was pared by 5 bases and J by 2 bases, with 13 bases between. The CDR3 runs 14 residues. Per germline, CDR1 SGHAT and CDR2 FQNNGV. The CDR3 spells CASSIRGPPYEQYF. In DNA, the CDR3 is TGTGCCAGCAGCATCAGGGGTCCTCCCTACGAGCAGTACTTC.

The chain couples TRBV2 to TRBJ2-1, with 9 bases that match TRBD2. The CDR3 is made up of 13 amino acids. V lost 10 bases, J lost 9 bases, and 10 bases stayed unmatched. The germline V gene has CDR1 SNHLY and CDR2 FYNNEI. The CDR3 sequence: CATSSGTVIEQFF. The CDR3 DNA reads as TGTGCCACTTCTAGCGGGACGGTTATTGAGCAGTTCTTC. Based on the CDR3 plus reference TRBV2 and TRBJ2-1, the full variable domain is EPEVTQTPSHQVTQMGQEVILRCVPISNHLYFYWYRQILGQKVEFLVSFYNNEISEKSEIFDDQFSVERPDGSNFTLKIRSTKLEDSAMYFCATSSGTVIEQFFGPGTRLTVL.

The chain joins TRBV9 to TRBJ2-1; 11 positions match TRBD2. The V segment lost 1 base and the J segment 8 bases; nucleotides outside the gene matches: 23. The CDR3 totals 21 residues. Germline V gene lookup returns CDR1 SGDLS and CDR2 YYNGEE. CDR3 coding DNA: TGTGCCAGCAGCGTAACCCGACCCAGGGGCCCCACTAGCGGGAGAGTTGATGAGCAGTTCTTC. It encodes CASSVTRPRGPTSGRVDEQFF.

The V and J genes are TRBV3-1 (or the pseudogene TRBV3-2) and TRBJ2-1; the D gene is possibly TRBD2 (6 bases). CDR3 length: 16 amino acids. Trimming stripped 4 bases from V and 8 bases from J, with 21 bases between. The germline V gene encodes CDR1 LGHDT and CDR2 YNNKEL (reference sequence). CDR3 protein: CASSPNSGQLRYEQFF. The DNA for the CDR3 is TGTGCCAGCAGCCCCAATAGCGGCCAACTCCGGTATGAGCAGTTCTTC.

The J gene is TRBJ2-7, the V gene TRBV19; 8 bases align to TRBD1. This CDR3 contains 15 residues. V gave up 5 bases and J gave up 2 bases; unmatched junction bases: 8. CDR1 and CDR2 (germline): LNHDA, SQIVND (reference sequence). The CDR3 DNA follows: TGTGCCAGTAGTCCATCGACAGGGGAGACCTACGAGCAGTACTTC. Its protein product is CASSPSTGETYEQYF.

This rearrangement joins TRBV4-2 to TRBJ2-1; 10 positions agree with TRBD2. The CDR3 spans 19 residues. From germline, CDR1 is LGHNA and CDR2 YNFKEQ. The V gene end was trimmed by 4 bases and the J gene end by 0 bases; junction bases not matched to a gene: 12. CDR3 sequence: CASSLRLAGQISSYNEQFF. CDR3 DNA: TGTGCCAGCAGCCTCCGACTAGCGGGCCAGATTAGCTCCTACAATGAGCAGTTCTTC.

V usage is TRBV2 and J usage is TRBJ2-3; perhaps TRBD2 as D (5 bases). Germline CDR1 is SNHLY and CDR2 is FYNNEI. V lost 6 bases, J lost 1 base, and 8 bases lay in between. The CDR3 sequence is 13 residues long. This CDR3 reads CASRRTGTDTQYF. The CDR3 bases are TGTGCCAGCAGACGGACTGGCACAGATACGCAGTATTTT.

This chain joins TRBV10-2 and TRBJ2-7, with D possibly TRBD2 on 6 matching bases. This CDR3 region has 16 residues. Germline assignment: CDR1 WSHSY and CDR2 SAAADI. V was cut by 3 bases and J by 0 bases, with 15 bases left in between. The DNA for the CDR3 is TGCGCCAGCAGTGACCCGGGAGCCACGAGCTCCTACGAGCAGTACGTC. Protein sequence: CASSDPGATSSYEQYV.

The rearrangement joins TRBV27 to TRBJ1-6, with no clear D. This CDR3 contains 15 residues. V was cut by 6 bases and J by 8 bases, with 17 bases left in between. Germline CDR1 and CDR2: MNHEY and SMNVEV (reference sequence). DNA for the CDR3: TGTGCCAGCAGCCGCGACTGGCGGCGGGATTCACCCCTCCACTTT. Translated: CASSRDWRRDSPLHF.

In its sample, this clone ranks as medium-sized. The gene calls are TRBV27 and TRBJ2-1; tentative D call: TRBD2 (5 bases). Looked up from germline, CDR1 is MNHEY and CDR2 is SMNVEV (reference sequence). The CDR3 sequence is 14 residues long. Trimming cost V 3 bases and J 2 bases, with 8 bases left between them. The CDR3 coding sequence is TGTGCCAGCAGTTTGAGCGGCACCTACAATGAGCAGTTCTTC. Translated: CASSLSGTYNEQFF.

The chain recombines TRBV5-1 with TRBJ1-2; 7 positions match TRBD1. The ends lost 4 bases at V and 4 bases at J; junction bases unmatched: 7. The length of the CDR3 is 14 residues. Germline V gene lookup returns CDR1 SGHRS and CDR2 YFSETQ. In DNA form, the CDR3 reads TGCGCCAGCAGCCCGGGGACAGCTTCCTATGGCTACACCTTC. It is translated as CASSPGTASYGYTF.

This clone was seen just once. V and J are TRBV6-1 and TRBJ2-7; no reliable D call. This CDR3 comprises 14 residues. Trimming pared 2 bases from V and 2 bases from J, leaving 10 bases between. Germline V gene sequence: CDR1 MNHNS, CDR2 SASEGT. This CDR3 is CASSEQAFTYEQYF. The CDR3 nucleotides read TGTGCCAGCAGTGAACAGGCATTCACCTACGAGCAGTACTTC.

This rearrangement joins TRBV28 to TRBJ2-5; 9 nucleotides line up with TRBD2. From germline, CDR1 is MDHEN and CDR2 SYDVKM. V lost 3 bases and J lost 0; bases outside the gene matches: 11. The CDR3 is 18 residues long. The CDR3 DNA sequence: TGTGCCAGCAGTTTTGATCGGTCCCTAGCGGGGCACCAAGAGACCCAGTACTTC. Translated: CASSFDRSLAGHQETQYF.

This chain joins TRBV13 and TRBJ1-5; possibly TRBD1 for D (6 bases). CDR1 and CDR2 from the germline V gene are PRHDT and FYEKMQ (reference sequence). V lost 5 bases, J lost 0 bases, and 11 bases lay in between. The CDR3 consists of 15 residues. CDR3 bases: TGTGCCAGCAGCCATGGACAGTATAGCAATCAGCCCCAGCATTTT. Translating it yields CASSHGQYSNQPQHF.